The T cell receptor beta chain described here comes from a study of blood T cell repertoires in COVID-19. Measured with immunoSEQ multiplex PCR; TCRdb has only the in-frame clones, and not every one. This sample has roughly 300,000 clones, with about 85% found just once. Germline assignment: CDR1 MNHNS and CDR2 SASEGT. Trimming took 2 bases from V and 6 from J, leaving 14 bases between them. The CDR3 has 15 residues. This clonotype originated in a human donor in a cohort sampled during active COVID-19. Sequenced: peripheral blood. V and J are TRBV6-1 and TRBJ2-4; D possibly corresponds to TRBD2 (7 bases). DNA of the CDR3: TGTGCCAGCAGTGAAATTCAGGGGAGGGCAAACATTCAGTACTTC. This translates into CASSEIQGRANIQYF.